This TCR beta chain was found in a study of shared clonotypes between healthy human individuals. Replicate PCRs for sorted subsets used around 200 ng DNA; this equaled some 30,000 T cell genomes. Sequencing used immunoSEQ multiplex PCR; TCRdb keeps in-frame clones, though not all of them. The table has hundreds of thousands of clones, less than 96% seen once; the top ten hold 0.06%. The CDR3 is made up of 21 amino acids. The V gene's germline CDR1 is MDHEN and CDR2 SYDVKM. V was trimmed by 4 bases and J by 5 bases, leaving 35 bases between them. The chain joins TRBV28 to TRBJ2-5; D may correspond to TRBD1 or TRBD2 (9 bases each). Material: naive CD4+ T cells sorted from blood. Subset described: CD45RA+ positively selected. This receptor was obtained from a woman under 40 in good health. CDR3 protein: CASSSLAYRGRKREVRETQYF. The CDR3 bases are TGTGCCAGCAGTTCCCTCGCCTACAGGGGGCGCAAGCGGGAGGTCCGGGAGACCCAGTACTTC.